The 2 T cell receptor beta chains listed next were all sequenced from one sample in a study of human T cells and chemical hapten exposure. TCRdb reprocessed the RACE reads via MiXCR and lists one record per CDR3 protein. The table includes a few hundred thousand distinct CDR3 sequences, approximately 7.5% detected once. Time point denoted: pre-sensitization, week 0. Documented treatment: therapeutic diphenylcyclopropenone sensitization with weekly scalp DPC. The sample here was whole blood, taken in connection with sensitization to the hapten diphenylcyclopropenone (DPC). The receptor source for this set is a man aged 18 to 30 with alopecia areata. Some clones in this sample may be carry-over from other donors' samples.

The table lists this clonotype with many counts. The rearrangement joins TRBV28 to TRBJ2-5; D tentatively fits TRBD1 or TRBD2 (6 bases each). Germline lookup yields CDR1 MDHEN and CDR2 SYDVKM. The V end was cut by 2 bases, the J end by 5 bases, with 15 bases between. The CDR3 length is 15 residues. The CDR3 DNA reads TGTGCCAGCAGTTTACCAGATTTAGGGGGGGAGACCCAGTACTTC. Residues: CASSLPDLGGETQYF.

This clonotype was found many times. The chain has TRBV28 and TRBJ1-6; D possibly corresponds to TRBD1 (5 bases). V was cut by 3 bases and J by 7 bases, with 10 bases left in between. The CDR3 spans 14 residues. The V gene's germline CDR1 is MDHEN and CDR2 SYDVKM. CDR3 loop: CASSFDNRNSPLHF. CDR3 sequence (DNA): TGTGCCAGCAGTTTCGACAACAGGAATTCACCCCTCCACTTT.